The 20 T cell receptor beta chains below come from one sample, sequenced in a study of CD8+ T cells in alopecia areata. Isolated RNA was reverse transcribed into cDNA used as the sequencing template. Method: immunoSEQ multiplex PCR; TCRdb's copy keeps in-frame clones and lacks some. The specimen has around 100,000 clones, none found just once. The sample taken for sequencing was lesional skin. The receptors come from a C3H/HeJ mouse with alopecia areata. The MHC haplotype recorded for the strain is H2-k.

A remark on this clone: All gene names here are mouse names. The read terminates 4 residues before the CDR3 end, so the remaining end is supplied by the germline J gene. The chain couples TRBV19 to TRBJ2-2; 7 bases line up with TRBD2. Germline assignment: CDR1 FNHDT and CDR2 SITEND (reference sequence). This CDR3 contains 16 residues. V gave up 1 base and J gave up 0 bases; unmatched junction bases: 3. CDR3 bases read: TGTGCCAGCAGTATATTCTGGGGGTCAAACACCGGG. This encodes CASSIFWGSNTG. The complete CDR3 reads CASSIFWGSNTGQLYF. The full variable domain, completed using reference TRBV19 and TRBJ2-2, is GGIITQTPKFLIGQEGQKLTLKCQQNFNHDTMYWYRQDSGKGLRLIYYSITENDLQKGDLSEGYDASREKKSSFSLTVTSAQKNEMAVFLCASSIFWGSNTGQLYFGEGSKLTVL.

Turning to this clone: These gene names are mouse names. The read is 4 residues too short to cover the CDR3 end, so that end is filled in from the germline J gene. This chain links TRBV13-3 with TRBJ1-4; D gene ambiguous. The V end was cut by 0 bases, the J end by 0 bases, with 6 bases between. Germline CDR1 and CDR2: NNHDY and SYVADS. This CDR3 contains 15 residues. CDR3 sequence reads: CASSDASVSNERLFF. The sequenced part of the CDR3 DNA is TGTGCCAGCAGTGATGCCTCCGTTTCCAACGAA.

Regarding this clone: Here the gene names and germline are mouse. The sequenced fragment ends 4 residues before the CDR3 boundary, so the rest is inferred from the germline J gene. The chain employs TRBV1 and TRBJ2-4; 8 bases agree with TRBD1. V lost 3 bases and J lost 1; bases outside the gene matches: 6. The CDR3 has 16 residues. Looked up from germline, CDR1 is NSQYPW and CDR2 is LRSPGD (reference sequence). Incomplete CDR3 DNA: TGCACCTGCAGTGCCCCGGGACAGGCGCGTCAAAAC. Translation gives CTCSAPGQARQN. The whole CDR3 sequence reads CTCSAPGQARQNTLYF.

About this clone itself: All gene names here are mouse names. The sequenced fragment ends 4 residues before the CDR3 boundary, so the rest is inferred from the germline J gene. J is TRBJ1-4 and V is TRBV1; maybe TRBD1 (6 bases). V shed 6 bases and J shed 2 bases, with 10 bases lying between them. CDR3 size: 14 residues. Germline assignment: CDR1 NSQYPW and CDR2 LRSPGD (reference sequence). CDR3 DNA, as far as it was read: TGCACCTGCAGAACAGGGACATCCAACGAA. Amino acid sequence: CTCRTGTSNE. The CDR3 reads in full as CTCRTGTSNERLFF. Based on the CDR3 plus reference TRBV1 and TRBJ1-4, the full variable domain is VTLLEQNPRWRLVPRGQAVNLRCILKNSQYPWMSWYQQDLQKQLQWLFTLRSPGDKEVKSLPGADYLATRVTDTELRLQVANMSQGRTLYCTCRTGTSNERLFFGHGTKLSVL.

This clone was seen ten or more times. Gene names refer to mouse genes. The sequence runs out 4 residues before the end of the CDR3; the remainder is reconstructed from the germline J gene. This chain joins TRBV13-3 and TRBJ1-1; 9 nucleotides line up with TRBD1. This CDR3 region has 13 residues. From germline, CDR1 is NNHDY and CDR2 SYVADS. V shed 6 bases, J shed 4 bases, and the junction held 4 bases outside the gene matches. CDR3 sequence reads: CASTGTGFTEVFF. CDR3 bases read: TGTGCCAGCACCGGGACAGGGTTCACA.

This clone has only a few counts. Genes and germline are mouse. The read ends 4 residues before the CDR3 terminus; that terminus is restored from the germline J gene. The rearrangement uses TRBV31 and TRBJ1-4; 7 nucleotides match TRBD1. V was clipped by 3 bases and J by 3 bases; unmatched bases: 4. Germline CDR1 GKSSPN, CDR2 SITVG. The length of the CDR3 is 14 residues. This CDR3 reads CAWRGQKPNERLFF. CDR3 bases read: TGTGCCTGGAGGGGACAGAAACCCAACGAA.

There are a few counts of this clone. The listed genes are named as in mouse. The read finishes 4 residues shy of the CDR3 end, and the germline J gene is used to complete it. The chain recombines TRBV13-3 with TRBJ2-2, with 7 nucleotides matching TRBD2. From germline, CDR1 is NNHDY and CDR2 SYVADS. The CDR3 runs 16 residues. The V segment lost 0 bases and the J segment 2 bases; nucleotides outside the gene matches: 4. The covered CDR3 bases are TGTGCCAGCAGTGATGGAGCCTGGGGGAACACCGGG. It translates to CASSDGAWGNTG. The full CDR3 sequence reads CASSDGAWGNTGQLYF.

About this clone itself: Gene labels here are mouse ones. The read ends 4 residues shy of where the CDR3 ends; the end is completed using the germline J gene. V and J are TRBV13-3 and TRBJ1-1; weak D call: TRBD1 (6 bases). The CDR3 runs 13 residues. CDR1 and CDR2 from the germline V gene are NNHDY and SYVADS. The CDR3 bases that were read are TGTGCCAGCAGTGATGCGTACAGGGAA. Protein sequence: CASSDAYRE. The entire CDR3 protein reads CASSDAYREEVFF.

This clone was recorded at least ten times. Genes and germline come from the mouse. CDR3 bases read: TGTGCCAGCAGTGATCGATGGGGGACCTCCTAT. Its translation is CASSDRWGTSY. The complete CDR3 reads CASSDRWGTSYEQYF. The chain joins TRBV13-3 to TRBJ2-7; tentative D call: TRBD2 (6 bases). Read sequence stops 4 residues before the CDR3 end, and the germline J gene provides the missing end. The length of the CDR3 is 15 residues. Germline values: CDR1 NNHDY, CDR2 SYVADS. V was clipped by 1 base and J by 0 bases, with 11 bases between them.

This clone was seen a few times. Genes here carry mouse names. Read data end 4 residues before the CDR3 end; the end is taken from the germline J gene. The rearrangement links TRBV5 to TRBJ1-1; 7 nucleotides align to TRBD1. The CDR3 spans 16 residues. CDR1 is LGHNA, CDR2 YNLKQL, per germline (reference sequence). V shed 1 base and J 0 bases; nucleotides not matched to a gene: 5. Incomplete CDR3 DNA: TGTGCCAGCAGCCAAGCTCAGGGACAGACAAACACA. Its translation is CASSQAQGQTNT. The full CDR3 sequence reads CASSQAQGQTNTEVFF.

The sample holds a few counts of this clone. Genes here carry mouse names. The CDR3: CASSPRGRDTGQLYF. Incomplete CDR3 DNA: TGTGCCAGCAGCCCGAGGGGGCGCGACACCGGG. The chain couples TRBV14 to TRBJ2-2, with D perhaps TRBD1 (7 bases). The read ends 4 residues before the CDR3 terminus; that terminus is restored from the germline J gene. The CDR3 length is 15 residues. V dropped 5 bases and J dropped 3 bases, with 14 bases sitting between them. Germline V gives CDR1 SGHDT, CDR2 FRDEAV.

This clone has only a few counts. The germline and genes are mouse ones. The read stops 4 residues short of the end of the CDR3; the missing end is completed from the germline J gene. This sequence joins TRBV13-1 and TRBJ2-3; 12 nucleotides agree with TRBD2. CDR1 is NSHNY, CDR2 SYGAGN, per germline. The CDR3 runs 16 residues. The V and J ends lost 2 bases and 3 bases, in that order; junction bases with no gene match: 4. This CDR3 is CASSEDWGGRAETLYF. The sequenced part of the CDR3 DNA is TGTGCCAGCAGTGAAGACTGGGGGGGCAGGGCAGAA.

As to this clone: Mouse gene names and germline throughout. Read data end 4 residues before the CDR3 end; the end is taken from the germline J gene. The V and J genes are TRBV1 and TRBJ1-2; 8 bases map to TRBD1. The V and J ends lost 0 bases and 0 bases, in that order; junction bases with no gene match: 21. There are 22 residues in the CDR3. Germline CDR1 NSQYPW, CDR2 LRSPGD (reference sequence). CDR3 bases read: TGCACCTGCAGTGCAGATGGCAGGGGGCAAATGGGAATGGCAAATGCAAACTCC. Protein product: CTCSADGRGQMGMANANS. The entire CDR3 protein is CTCSADGRGQMGMANANSDYTF.

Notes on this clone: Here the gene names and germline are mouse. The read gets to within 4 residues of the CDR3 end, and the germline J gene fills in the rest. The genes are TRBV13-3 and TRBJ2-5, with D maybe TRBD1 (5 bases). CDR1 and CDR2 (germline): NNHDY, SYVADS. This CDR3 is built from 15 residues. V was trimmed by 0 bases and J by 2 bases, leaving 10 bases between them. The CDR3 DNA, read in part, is TGTGCCAGCAGTGATGATAGGGGAGGCCAAGAC. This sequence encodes CASSDDRGGQD. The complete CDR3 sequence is CASSDDRGGQDTQYF.

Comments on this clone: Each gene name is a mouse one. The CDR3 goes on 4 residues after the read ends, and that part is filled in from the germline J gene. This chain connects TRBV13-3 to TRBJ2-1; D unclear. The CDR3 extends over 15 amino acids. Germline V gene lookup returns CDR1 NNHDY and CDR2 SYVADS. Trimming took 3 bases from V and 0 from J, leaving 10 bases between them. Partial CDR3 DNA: TGTGCCAGCAGTGTCATCAGATATAACTATGCT. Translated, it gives CASSVIRYNYA. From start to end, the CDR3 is CASSVIRYNYAEQFF.

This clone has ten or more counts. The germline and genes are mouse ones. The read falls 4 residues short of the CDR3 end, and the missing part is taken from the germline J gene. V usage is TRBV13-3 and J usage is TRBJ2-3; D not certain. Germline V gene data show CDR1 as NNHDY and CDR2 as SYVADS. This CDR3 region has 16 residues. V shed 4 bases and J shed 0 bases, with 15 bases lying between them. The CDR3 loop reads CASSPFYPSSAETLYF. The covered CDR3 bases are TGTGCCAGCAGTCCTTTTTATCCCTCTAGTGCAGAA.

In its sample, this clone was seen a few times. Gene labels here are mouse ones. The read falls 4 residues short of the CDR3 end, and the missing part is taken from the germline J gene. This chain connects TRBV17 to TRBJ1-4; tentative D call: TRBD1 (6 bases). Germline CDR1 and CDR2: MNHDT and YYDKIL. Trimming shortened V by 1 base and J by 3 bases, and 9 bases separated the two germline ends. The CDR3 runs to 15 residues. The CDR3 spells CASSRGGTTNERLFF. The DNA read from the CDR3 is TGTGCTAGCAGTAGAGGAGGGACAACCAACGAA.

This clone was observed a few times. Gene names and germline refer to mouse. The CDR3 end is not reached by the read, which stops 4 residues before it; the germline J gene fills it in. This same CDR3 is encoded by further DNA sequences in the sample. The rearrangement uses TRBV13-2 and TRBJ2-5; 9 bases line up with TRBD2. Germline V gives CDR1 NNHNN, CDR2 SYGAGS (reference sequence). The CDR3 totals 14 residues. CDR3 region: CASGDRTGEDTQYF. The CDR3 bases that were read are TGTGCCAGCGGTGATCGGACTGGGGAAGAC.

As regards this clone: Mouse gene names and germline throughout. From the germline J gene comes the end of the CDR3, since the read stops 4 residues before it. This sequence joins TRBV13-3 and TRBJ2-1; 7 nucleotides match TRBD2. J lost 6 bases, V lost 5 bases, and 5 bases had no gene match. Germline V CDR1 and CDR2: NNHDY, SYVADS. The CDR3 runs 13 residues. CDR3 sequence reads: CASSSGGGAEQFF. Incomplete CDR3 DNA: TGTGCCAGCAGCTCTGGGGGTGGTGCT.

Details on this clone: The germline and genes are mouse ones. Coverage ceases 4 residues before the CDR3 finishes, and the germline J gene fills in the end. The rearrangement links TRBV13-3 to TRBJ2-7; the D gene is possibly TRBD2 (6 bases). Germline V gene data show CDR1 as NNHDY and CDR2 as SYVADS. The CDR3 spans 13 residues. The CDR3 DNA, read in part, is TGTGCCAGCAGTTGGGACTTCAAGTAT. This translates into CASSWDFKY. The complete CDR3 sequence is CASSWDFKYEQYF.